The 23 T cell receptor beta chains in this list originate from one sample, sequenced in a study of blood T cells in healthy people across ages. Combining a sample-barcoded 5' primer with a J-beta primer mix, a second PCR ran for 7 to 11 cycles. TCRdb re-called the 5' RACE reads with MiXCR, one entry per CDR3 protein. The top ten hold approximately 4% of the sample, which has around 1,600,000 distinct CDR3 sequences, roughly 43% seen once. The specimen was blood. The receptor source for this set is a woman aged 18-29 years in good health.

This clonotype was seen many times. This chain joins TRBV12-3 or TRBV12-4 and TRBJ2-1; 7 bases are shared with TRBD2. V gave up 3 bases and J gave up 5 bases; unmatched junction bases: 7. The CDR3 length is 15 residues. CDR3 protein: CASSFPPGGDNEQFF. The CDR3 nucleotides read TGTGCCAGCAGTTTCCCCCCGGGAGGAGACAATGAGCAGTTCTTC.

This clonotype has more than one count but fewer than ten. The rearrangement joins TRBV10-3 to TRBJ2-7, with D possibly being TRBD2 (6 bases). V was cut by 4 bases and J by 0 bases, with 10 bases left in between. CDR1 and CDR2 from the germline V gene are ENHRY and SYGVKD. This CDR3 region has 14 residues. CDR3 region: CAISGGTLSYEQYF. The CDR3 region has the DNA TGTGCCATCAGTGGCGGGACTCTCTCCTACGAGCAGTACTTC.

This clonotype was counted between two and nine times. This chain joins TRBV7-2 and TRBJ1-6; D not certain. The CDR3 length is 13 residues. Trimming took 5 bases from V and 10 from J, leaving 12 bases between them. Germline V gene sequence: CDR1 SGHTA, CDR2 FQGNSA. CDR3 nucleotides: TGTGCCAGCAGCCCGGGGTTCGACTCACCCCTCCACTTT. Residues: CASSPGFDSPLHF.

Ten or more counts support this clonotype. The CDR3 coding sequence is TGCGCCAGCAGCCATGGTGACTATGGCTACACCTTC. It codes for CASSHGDYGYTF. V usage is TRBV4-1 and J usage is TRBJ1-2; D unresolved. Trimming took off 3 bases at V and 3 bases at J, with 5 bases between the two ends. This CDR3 contains 12 residues. The germline V gene has CDR1 MGHRA and CDR2 YSYEKL.

The chain joins TRBV7-2 to TRBJ2-1; either TRBD1 or TRBD2 may fit D (5 bases each). The V end lost 5 bases, the J end lost 8 bases, and 19 bases lay between the germline ends. Germline CDR1 reads SGHTA; CDR2 reads FQGNSA. CDR3 size: 15 residues. The CDR3 DNA sequence: TGTGCCAGCAGCCATGTCTCTAGTGGGGGATATGAGCAGTTCTTC. It translates to CASSHVSSGGYEQFF.

The chain recombines TRBV18 with TRBJ2-7, with 14 bases lining up with TRBD2. The CDR3 length is 17 residues. The J segment lost 2 bases and the V segment lost 8 bases, leaving 11 bases of the junction unmatched. Germline V gene data show CDR1 as KGHSH and CDR2 as LQKENI. CDR3 region: CASTLGTSGSFPYEQYF. CDR3 DNA: TGTGCCAGCACCTTAGGGACTAGCGGGAGTTTCCCCTACGAGCAGTACTTC.

The chain employs TRBV20-1 and TRBJ2-4; a possible D gene is TRBD1 (6 bases). This CDR3 spans 12 amino acids. V was clipped by 5 bases and J by 5 bases, with 10 bases between them. CDR1 DFQATT and CDR2 SNEGSKA come from the germline V gene (reference sequence). CDR3 DNA: TGCAGTGCTCCTGGACAGCAAAACATTCAGTACTTC. Residues: CSAPGQQNIQYF.

The J gene is TRBJ2-4, the V gene TRBV10-3, with 15 bases aligning to TRBD2. The assigned J gene may be wrong: the sequence end matches TRBJ2-5 better. CDR3 length equals 16 residues. The V gene's germline CDR1 is ENHRY and CDR2 SYGVKD. This chain's CDR3 is CAISESGLAGGKTQYF. The CDR3 DNA reads as TGTGCCATCAGTGAGTCGGGACTAGCGGGGGGCAAGACCCAGTACTTC.

The chain has TRBV4-2 and TRBJ2-5; D not certain. Trimming removed 1 base from V and 2 bases from J, with 11 bases in between. The CDR3 totals 15 residues. CDR1 is LGHNA and CDR2 is YNFKEQ in the germline V gene. CDR3 protein: CASSQVGIQQETQYF. The DNA of the CDR3 is TGTGCCAGCAGCCAAGTGGGGATTCAACAAGAGACCCAGTACTTC.

This chain connects TRBV5-1 to TRBJ2-1; the match to TRBD2 covers 7 bases. V was clipped by 4 bases and J by 5 bases; unmatched bases: 3. The CDR3 is 13 residues long. CDR1 SGHRS and CDR2 YFSETQ come from the germline V gene. Written as DNA, the CDR3 is TGCGCCAGCAGCATCGGACTAGACAATGAGCAGTTCTTC. Residues: CASSIGLDNEQFF.

This clonotype was found a few times. CDR3 sequence reads: CASSLTGSWGSPLHF. The CDR3 DNA is TGTGCCAGCAGTTTGACAGGGTCCTGGGGTTCACCCCTCCACTTT. The J gene is TRBJ1-6, the V gene TRBV27; 7 positions match TRBD1. Trimming removed 3 bases from V and 9 bases from J; junction bases left unmatched: 8. The CDR3 contains 15 residues. In germline, CDR1 is MNHEY, CDR2 SMNVEV (reference sequence).

CDR3 DNA: TGTGCCAGCAGCTTTAGGGGGACCAGGATACAAGAGACCCAGTACTTC. Translation gives CASSFRGTRIQETQYF. The chain is built from TRBV7-8 and TRBJ2-5, with D perhaps TRBD1 (6 bases). Deletions cut 3 bases from V and 2 bases from J, with 16 bases between. Germline V gene sequence: CDR1 SGHVS, CDR2 FQNEAQ. The CDR3 is made up of 16 amino acids. The whole variable domain, filled in from reference TRBV7-8 and TRBJ2-5, reads GAGVSQSPRYKVAKRGQDVALRCDPISGHVSLFWYQQALGQGPEFLTYFQNEAQLDKSGLPSDRFFAERPEGSVSTLKIQRTQQEDSAVYLCASSFRGTRIQETQYFGPGTRLLVL.

This clonotype came up a few times. The chain has TRBV3-1 and TRBJ2-4; no reliable D call. Germline assignment: CDR1 LGHDT and CDR2 YNNKEL (reference sequence). V lost 1 base and J 8 bases, leaving 9 bases between the germline ends. The CDR3 extends over 13 amino acids. The CDR3 bases are TGTGCCAGCAGCCAAGGTTCAACGGACATTCAGTACTTC. The encoded protein is CASSQGSTDIQYF.

This chain uses TRBV7-2 with TRBJ2-3, with D tentatively TRBD1 (6 bases). Germline V CDR1 and CDR2: SGHTA, FQGNSA. CDR3 length: 15 amino acids. V was cut by 5 bases and J by 2 bases, with 14 bases left in between. The CDR3 DNA reads TGTGCCAGCAGCCCTTGGACAGACAACACAGATACGCAGTATTTT. Residues: CASSPWTDNTDTQYF. Filled out from reference TRBV7-2 and TRBJ2-3, the complete variable domain reads GAGVSQSPSNKVTEKGKDVELRCDPISGHTALYWYRQSLGQGLEFLIYFQGNSAPDKSGLPSDRFSAERTGGSVSTLTIQRTQQEDSAVYLCASSPWTDNTDTQYFGPGTRLTVL.

The gene calls are TRBV7-9 and TRBJ1-2, with no clear D. This CDR3 is built from 15 residues. V gave up 5 bases and J gave up 0 bases, with 13 bases separating them. The germline V gene has CDR1 SEHNR and CDR2 FQNEAQ (reference sequence). CDR3 nucleotides: TGTGCCAGCAGCAGTACCAGGAGCTCTAACTATGGCTACACCTTC. It codes for CASSSTRSSNYGYTF.

This clonotype was detected a few times. The chain is built from TRBV20-1 and TRBJ2-3; D might be TRBD1 (5 bases). This CDR3 comprises 13 residues. With 8 bases removed from V and 0 bases from J, the gap between germline ends came to 12 bases. CDR1 is DFQATT, CDR2 SNEGSKA, per germline (reference sequence). This CDR3 is CSQGGTSTDTQYF. CDR3 DNA sequence: TGCAGTCAGGGCGGAACTAGCACAGATACGCAGTATTTT.

This clonotype came up many times. The V call is TRBV4-3, the J call TRBJ2-3; D may be TRBD1 (6 bases). Trimming took off 0 bases at V and 4 bases at J, with 14 bases between the two ends. Germline V gene data show CDR1 as LGHNA and CDR2 as YSLEER. The CDR3 is 16 amino acids. DNA of the CDR3: TGCGCCAGCAGCCAAGATGGACAGAAGTCCGCAGATACGCAGTATTTT. Protein product: CASSQDGQKSADTQYF.

This rearrangement joins TRBV7-9 to TRBJ1-6; 9 nucleotides agree with TRBD1. J lost 9 bases, V lost 4 bases, and 7 bases had no gene match. The CDR3 covers 15 residues. Germline lookup yields CDR1 SEHNR and CDR2 FQNEAQ (reference sequence). CDR3 nucleotides: TGTGCCAGCAGCTCGCACAGGGGGCGGTTTTCACCCCTCCACTTT. Amino acid sequence: CASSSHRGRFSPLHF.

The J gene is TRBJ2-5, the V gene TRBV29-1; 8 bases match TRBD1. The CDR3 is made up of 13 amino acids. The J segment lost 0 bases and the V segment lost 7 bases, leaving 4 bases of the junction unmatched. Germline CDR1 SQVTM, CDR2 ANQGSEA. The CDR3 DNA reads as TGCAGCGACCGGGACAGGAACCAAGAGACCCAGTACTTC. Protein: CSDRDRNQETQYF.

V is TRBV27 and J is TRBJ2-1; weak D call: TRBD2 (6 bases). Germline assignment: CDR1 MNHEY and CDR2 SMNVEV (reference sequence). The length of the CDR3 is 16 residues. The V and J ends lost 1 base and 7 bases respectively, with 17 bases between them. CDR3 amino acids: CASSLWGGRGNNEQFF. CDR3 DNA sequence: TGTGCCAGCAGTTTATGGGGAGGACGGGGGAATAATGAGCAGTTCTTC.

The rearrangement links TRBV29-1 to TRBJ1-1; tentatively, D is TRBD1 (6 bases). The CDR3 totals 12 residues. Germline CDR1 and CDR2: SQVTM and ANQGSEA. V lost 6 bases and J 2 bases, leaving 10 bases between the germline ends. DNA for the CDR3: TGCAGCGTCCAGGGGCACAACACTGAAGCTTTCTTT. The encoded protein is CSVQGHNTEAFF.

This rearrangement joins TRBV6-5 to TRBJ2-3; D is uncertain. V dropped 5 bases and J dropped 4 bases, with 10 bases sitting between them. The CDR3 has 13 residues. Germline CDR1 is MNHEY and CDR2 is SVGAGI. In nucleotides, the CDR3 is TGTGCCAGCAGTGCCGTAATCGCAGATACGCAGTATTTT. Translation: CASSAVIADTQYF.

The sample holds a few counts of this clonotype. The chain recombines TRBV29-1 with TRBJ2-7, with D maybe TRBD1 (6 bases). V was cut by 6 bases and J by 5 bases, with 23 bases left in between. From germline, CDR1 is SQVTM and CDR2 ANQGSEA. The CDR3 length is 15 residues. The CDR3 coding sequence is TGCAGCGTGGACCTACCGGGACAAGGTCACAACGAGCAGTACTTC. Amino acid sequence: CSVDLPGQGHNEQYF.